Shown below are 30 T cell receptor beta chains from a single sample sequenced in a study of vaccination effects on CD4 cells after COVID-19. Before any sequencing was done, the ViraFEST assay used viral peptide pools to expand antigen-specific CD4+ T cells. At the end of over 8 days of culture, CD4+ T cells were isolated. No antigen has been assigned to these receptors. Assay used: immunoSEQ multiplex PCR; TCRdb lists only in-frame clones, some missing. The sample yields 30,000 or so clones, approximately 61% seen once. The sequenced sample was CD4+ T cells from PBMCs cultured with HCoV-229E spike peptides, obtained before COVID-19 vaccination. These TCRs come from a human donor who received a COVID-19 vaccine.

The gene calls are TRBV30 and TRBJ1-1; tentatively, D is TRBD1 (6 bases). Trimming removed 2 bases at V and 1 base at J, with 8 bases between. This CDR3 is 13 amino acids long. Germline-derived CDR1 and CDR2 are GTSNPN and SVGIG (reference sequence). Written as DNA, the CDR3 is TGTGCCTGGAGTTTACAGGGGAACACTGAAGCTTTCTTT. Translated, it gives CAWSLQGNTEAFF.

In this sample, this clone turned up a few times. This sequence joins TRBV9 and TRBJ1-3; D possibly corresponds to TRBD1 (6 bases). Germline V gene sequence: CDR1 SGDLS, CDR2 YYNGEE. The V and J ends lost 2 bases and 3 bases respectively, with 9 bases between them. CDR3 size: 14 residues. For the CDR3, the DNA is TGTGCCAGCAGCGTTACGGACAGTGGAAACACCATATATTTT. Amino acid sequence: CASSVTDSGNTIYF.

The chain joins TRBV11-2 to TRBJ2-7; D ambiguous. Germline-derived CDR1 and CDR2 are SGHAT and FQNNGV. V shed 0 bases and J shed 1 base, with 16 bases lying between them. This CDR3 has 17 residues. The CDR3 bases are TGTGCCAGCAGCTTAGACCCCCGGGCGGTGTGGTCCTACGAGCAGTACTTC. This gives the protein CASSLDPRAVWSYEQYF.

The CDR3 region is CASSEAGRAPSLYGYTF. DNA for the CDR3: TGTGCCAGCAGTGAAGCTGGCAGGGCCCCGTCACTCTATGGCTACACCTTC. The V call is TRBV6-1, the J call TRBJ1-2; the D gene is possibly TRBD1 (5 bases). CDR1 and CDR2 (germline): MNHNS, SASEGT. The length of the CDR3 is 17 residues. Trimming stripped 0 bases from V and 4 bases from J, with 18 bases between.

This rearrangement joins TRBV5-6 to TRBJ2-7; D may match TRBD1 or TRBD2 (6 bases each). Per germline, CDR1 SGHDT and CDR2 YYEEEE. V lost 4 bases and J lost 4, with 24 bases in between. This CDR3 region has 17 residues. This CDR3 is CASSPRLWGAKRYEQYF. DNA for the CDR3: TGTGCCAGCAGCCCTCGTCTCTGGGGGGCAAAGAGGTACGAGCAGTACTTC. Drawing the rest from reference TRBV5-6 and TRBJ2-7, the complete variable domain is DAGVTQSPTHLIKTRGQQVTLRCSPKSGHDTVSWYQQALGQGPQFIFQYYEEEERQRGNFPDRFSGHQFPNYSSELNVNALLLGDSALYLCASSPRLWGAKRYEQYFGPGTRLTVT.

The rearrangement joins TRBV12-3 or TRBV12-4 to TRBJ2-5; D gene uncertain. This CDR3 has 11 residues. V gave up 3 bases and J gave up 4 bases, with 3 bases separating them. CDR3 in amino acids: CASSLGETQYF. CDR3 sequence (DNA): TGTGCCAGCAGTTTGGGAGAGACCCAGTACTTC.

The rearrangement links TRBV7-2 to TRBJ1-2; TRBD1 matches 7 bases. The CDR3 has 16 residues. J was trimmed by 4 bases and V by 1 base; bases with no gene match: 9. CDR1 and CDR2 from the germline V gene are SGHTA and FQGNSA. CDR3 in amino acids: CASSLGPGQRSYGYTF. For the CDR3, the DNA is TGTGCCAGCAGCTTAGGCCCGGGACAGCGGAGCTATGGCTACACCTTC.

The CDR3: CASSLRLADQTDTQYF. The DNA for the CDR3 is TGTGCCAGCAGCTTGCGACTAGCGGACCAAACAGATACGCAGTATTTT. This chain links TRBV5-8 with TRBJ2-3, with TRBD2 matching over 9 bases. Germline V gene lookup returns CDR1 SGHTS and CDR2 YDEGEE. Trimming took 1 base from V and 3 from J; bases not matched to a gene: 6. The CDR3 spans 16 residues.

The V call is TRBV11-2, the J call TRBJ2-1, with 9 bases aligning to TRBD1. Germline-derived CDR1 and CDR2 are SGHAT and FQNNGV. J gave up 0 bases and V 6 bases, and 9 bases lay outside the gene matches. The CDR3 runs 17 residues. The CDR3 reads CASRGQGKVGSYNEQFF. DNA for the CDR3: TGTGCCAGCAGAGGACAGGGGAAGGTTGGCTCCTACAATGAGCAGTTCTTC.

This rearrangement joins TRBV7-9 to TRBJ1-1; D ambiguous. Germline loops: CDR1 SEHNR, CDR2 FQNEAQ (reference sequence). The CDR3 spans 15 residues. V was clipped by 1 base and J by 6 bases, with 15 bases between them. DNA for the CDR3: TGTGCCAGCAGCTTAGGATGGGGAGGGATGGCTGAAGCTTTCTTT. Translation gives CASSLGWGGMAEAFF.

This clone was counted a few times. Written as DNA, the CDR3 is TGTGCCAGCAGCCCGGTGTCGGGGGACCAGCCCCAGCATTTT. This codes for CASSPVSGDQPQHF. This chain joins TRBV7-2 and TRBJ1-5, with a possible D match to TRBD1 (5 bases). CDR3 size: 14 residues. Germline V gene lookup returns CDR1 SGHTA and CDR2 FQGNSA. V was shortened by 5 bases and J by 7 bases, with 15 bases between the two germline ends.

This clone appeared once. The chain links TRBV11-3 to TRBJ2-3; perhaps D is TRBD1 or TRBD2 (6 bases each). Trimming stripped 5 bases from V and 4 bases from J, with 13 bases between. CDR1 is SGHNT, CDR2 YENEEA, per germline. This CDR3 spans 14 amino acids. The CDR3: CASSIGGRPDTQYF. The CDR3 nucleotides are TGTGCCAGCAGCATCGGGGGCCGACCAGATACGCAGTATTTT.

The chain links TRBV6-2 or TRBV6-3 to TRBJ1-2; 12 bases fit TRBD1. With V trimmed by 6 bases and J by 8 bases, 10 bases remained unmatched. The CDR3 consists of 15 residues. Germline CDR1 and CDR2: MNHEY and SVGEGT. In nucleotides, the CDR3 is TGTGCCAGCAGCTCCCCCGGGACAGGGGGCCGGGGCTACACCTTC. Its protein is CASSSPGTGGRGYTF.

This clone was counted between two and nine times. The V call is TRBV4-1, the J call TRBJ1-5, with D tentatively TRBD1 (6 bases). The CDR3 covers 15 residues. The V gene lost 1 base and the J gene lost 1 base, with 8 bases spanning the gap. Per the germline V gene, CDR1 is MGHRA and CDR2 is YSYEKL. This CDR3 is CASSQAGASNQPQHF. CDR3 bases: TGCGCCAGCAGCCAAGCAGGGGCGAGCAATCAGCCCCAGCATTTT.

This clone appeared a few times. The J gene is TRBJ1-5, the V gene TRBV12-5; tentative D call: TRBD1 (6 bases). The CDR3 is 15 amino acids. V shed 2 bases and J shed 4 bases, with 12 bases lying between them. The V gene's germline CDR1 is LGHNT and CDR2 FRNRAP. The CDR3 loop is CASGLTQGRNQPQHF. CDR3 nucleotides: TGTGCTAGTGGTTTGACCCAGGGGCGGAATCAGCCCCAGCATTTT.

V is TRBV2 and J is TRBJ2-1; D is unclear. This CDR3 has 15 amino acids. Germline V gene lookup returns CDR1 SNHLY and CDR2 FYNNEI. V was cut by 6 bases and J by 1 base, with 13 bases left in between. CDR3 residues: CASRRPALSYNEQFF. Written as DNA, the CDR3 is TGTGCCAGCAGGAGGCCAGCTTTATCCTACAATGAGCAGTTCTTC.

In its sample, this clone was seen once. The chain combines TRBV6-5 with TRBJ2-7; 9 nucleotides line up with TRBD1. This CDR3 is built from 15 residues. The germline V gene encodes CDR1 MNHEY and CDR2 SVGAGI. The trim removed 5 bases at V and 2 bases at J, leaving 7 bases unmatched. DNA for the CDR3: TGTGCCAGCAGTCCCCAGCGGACAGGGGCCTACGAGCAGTACTTC. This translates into CASSPQRTGAYEQYF.

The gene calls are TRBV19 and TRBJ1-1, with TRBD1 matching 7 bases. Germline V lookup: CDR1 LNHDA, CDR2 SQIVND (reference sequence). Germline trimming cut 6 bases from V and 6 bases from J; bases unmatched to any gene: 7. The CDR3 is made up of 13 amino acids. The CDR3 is CASSPSRGSEAFF. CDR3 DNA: TGTGCCAGTAGCCCTAGCAGGGGGTCTGAAGCTTTCTTT. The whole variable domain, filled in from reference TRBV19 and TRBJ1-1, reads DGGITQSPKYLFRKEGQNVTLSCEQNLNHDAMYWYRQDPGQGLRLIYYSQIVNDFQKGDIAEGYSVSREKKESFPLTVTSAQKNPTAFYLCASSPSRGSEAFFGQGTRLTVV.

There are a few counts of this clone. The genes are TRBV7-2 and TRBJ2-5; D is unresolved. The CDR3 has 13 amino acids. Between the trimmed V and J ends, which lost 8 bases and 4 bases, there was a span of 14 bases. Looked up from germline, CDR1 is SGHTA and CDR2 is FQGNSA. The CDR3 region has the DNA TGTGCCAGCCGAAACCCCCCGGGAGAGACCCAGTACTTC. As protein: CASRNPPGETQYF.

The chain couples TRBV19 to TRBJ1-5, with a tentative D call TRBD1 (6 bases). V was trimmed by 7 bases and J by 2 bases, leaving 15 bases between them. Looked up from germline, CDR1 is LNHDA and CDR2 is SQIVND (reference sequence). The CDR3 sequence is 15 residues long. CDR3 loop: CASKILGAGNQPQHF. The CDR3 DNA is TGTGCCAGTAAGATATTGGGGGCTGGCAATCAGCCCCAGCATTTT.

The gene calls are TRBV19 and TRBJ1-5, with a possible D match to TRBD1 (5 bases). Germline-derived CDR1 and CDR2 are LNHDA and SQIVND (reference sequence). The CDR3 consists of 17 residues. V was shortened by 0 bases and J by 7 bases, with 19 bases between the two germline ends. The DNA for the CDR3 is TGTGCCAGTAGTATAGATGAGCAGGGTGATATGTACCAGCCCCAGCATTTT. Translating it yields CASSIDEQGDMYQPQHF.

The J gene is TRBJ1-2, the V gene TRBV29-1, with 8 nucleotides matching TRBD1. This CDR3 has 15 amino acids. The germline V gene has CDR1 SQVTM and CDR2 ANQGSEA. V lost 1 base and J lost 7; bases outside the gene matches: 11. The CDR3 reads CSVEVRNRGFGGYTF. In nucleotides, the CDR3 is TGCAGCGTTGAAGTGCGAAACAGGGGGTTTGGTGGCTACACCTTC. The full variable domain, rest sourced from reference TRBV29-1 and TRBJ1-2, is SAVISQKPSRDICQRGTSLTIQCQVDSQVTMMFWYRQQPGQSLTLIATANQGSEATYESGFVIDKFPISRPNLTFSTLTVSNMSPEDSSIYLCSVEVRNRGFGGYTFGSGTRLTVV.

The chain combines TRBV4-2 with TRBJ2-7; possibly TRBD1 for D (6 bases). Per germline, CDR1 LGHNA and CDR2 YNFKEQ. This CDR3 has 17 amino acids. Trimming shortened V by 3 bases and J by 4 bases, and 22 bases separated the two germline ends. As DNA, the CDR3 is TGTGCCAGCAGCCATAAACAGGGCGGGTCGACGCGGTACGAGCAGTACTTC. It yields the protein CASSHKQGGSTRYEQYF.

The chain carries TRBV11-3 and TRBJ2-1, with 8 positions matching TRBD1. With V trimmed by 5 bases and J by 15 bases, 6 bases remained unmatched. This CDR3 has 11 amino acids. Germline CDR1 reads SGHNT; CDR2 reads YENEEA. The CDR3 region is CASSRGQGRFF. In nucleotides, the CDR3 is TGTGCCAGCAGCCGCGGACAGGGCCGGTTCTTC.

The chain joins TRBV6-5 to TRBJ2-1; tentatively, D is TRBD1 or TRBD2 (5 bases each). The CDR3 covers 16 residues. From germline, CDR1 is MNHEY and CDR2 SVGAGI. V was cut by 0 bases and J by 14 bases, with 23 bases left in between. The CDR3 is CASSYSSGTTIQKEFF. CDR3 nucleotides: TGTGCCAGCAGTTACTCTTCCGGGACCACCATACAGAAGGAGTTCTTC.

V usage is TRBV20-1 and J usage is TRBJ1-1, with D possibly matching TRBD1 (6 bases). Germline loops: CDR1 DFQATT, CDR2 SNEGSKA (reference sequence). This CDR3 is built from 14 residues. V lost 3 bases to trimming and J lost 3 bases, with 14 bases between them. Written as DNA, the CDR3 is TGCAGTGCTAGTGACCCCGGACAGCACACTGAAGCTTTCTTT. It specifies CSASDPGQHTEAFF.

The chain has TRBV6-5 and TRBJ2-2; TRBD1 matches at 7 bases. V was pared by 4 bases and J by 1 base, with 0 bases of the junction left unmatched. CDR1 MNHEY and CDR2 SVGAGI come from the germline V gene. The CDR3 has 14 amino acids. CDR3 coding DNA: TGTGCCAGCAGTTGGACAGGGAACACCGGGGAGCTGTTTTTT. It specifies CASSWTGNTGELFF.

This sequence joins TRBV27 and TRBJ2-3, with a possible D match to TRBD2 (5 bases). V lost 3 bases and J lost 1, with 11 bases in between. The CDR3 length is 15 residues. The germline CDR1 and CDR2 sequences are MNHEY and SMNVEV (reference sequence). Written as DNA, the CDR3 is TGTGCCAGCAGTTTGCGGGTGGATGGCACAGATACGCAGTATTTT. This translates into CASSLRVDGTDTQYF.

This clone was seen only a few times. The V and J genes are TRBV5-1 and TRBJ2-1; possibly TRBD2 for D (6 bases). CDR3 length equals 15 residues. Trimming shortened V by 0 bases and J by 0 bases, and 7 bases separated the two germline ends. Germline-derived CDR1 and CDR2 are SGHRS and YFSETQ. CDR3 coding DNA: TGCGCCAGCAGCTTGGAGCGGGTCTCCTACAATGAGCAGTTCTTC. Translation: CASSLERVSYNEQFF.

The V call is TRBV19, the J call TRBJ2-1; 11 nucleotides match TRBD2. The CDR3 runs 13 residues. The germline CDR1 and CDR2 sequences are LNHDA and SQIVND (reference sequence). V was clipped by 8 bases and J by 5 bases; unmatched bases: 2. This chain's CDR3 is CASGTSGNNEQFF. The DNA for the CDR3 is TGTGCCAGTGGGACTAGCGGTAACAATGAGCAGTTCTTC.